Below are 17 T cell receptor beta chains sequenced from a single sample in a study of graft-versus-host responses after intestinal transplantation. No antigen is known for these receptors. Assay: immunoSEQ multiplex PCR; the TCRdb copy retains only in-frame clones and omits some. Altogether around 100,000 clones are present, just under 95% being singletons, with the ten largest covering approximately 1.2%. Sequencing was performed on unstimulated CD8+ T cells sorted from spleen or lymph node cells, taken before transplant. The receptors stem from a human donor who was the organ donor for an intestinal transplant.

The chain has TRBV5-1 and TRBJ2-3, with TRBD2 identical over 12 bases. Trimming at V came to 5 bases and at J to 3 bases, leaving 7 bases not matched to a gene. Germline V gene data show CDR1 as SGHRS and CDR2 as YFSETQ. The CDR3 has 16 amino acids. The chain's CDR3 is CASRHGLAGSTDTQYF. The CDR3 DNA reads TGCGCCAGCAGACACGGACTAGCGGGATCGACAGATACGCAGTATTTT.

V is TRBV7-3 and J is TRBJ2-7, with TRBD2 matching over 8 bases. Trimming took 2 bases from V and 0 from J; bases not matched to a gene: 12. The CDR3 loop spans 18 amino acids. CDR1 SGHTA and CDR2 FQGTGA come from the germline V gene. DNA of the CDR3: TGTGCCAGCAGCTTAGCGGGTAGCGGGAAGACGGACTCCTACGAGCAGTACTTC. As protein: CASSLAGSGKTDSYEQYF.

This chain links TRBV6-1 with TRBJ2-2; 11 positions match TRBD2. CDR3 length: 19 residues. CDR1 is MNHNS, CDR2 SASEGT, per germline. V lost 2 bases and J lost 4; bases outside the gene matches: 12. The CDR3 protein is CASSEYRGGLAGGTGELFF. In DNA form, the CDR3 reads TGTGCCAGCAGTGAATACCGGGGGGGCCTAGCGGGAGGCACCGGGGAGCTGTTTTTT.

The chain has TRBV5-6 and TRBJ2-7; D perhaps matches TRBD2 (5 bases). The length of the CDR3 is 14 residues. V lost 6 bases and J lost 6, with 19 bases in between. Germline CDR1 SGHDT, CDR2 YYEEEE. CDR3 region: CASIPVGSAGEQYF. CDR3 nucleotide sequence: TGTGCCAGCATCCCCGTTGGTAGCGCCGGCGAGCAGTACTTC.

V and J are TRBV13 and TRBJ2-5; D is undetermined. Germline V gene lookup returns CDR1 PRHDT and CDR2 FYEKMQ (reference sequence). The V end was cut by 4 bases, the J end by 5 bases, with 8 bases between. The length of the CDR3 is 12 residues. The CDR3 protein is CASSYGRETQYF. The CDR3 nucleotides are TGTGCCAGCAGCTACGGCAGGGAGACCCAGTACTTC.

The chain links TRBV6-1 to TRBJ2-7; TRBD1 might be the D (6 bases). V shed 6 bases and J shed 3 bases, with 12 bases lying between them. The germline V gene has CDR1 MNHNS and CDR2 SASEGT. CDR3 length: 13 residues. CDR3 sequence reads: CASRGRGLYEQYF. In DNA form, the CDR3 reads TGTGCCAGCAGGGGCAGGGGCCTCTACGAGCAGTACTTC.

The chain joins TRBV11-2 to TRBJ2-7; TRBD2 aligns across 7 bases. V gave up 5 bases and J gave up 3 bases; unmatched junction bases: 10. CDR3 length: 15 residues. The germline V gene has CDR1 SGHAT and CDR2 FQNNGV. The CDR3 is CASSRPLAGYYEQYF. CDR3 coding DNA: TGTGCCAGCAGCAGGCCCTTAGCGGGTTACTACGAGCAGTACTTC.

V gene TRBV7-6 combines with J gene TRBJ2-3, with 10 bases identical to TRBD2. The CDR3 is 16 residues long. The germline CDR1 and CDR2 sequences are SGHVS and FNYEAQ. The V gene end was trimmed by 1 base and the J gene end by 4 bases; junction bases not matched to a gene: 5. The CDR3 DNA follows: TGTGCCAGCAGCTTAGGTCTAGCGGGAGTGGCAGATACGCAGTATTTT. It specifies CASSLGLAGVADTQYF.

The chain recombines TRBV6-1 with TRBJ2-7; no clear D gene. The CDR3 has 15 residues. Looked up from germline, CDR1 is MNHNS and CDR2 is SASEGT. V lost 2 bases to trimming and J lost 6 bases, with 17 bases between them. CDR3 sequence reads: CASSEIVSKRPEQYF. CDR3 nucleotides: TGTGCCAGCAGTGAAATCGTCTCCAAAAGGCCCGAGCAGTACTTC.

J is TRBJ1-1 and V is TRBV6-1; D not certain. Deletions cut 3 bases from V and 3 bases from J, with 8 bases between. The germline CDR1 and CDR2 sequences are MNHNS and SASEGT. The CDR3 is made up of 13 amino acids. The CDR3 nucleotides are TGTGCCAGCAGTGAGTTGGGTGACACTGAAGCTTTCTTT. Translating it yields CASSELGDTEAFF.

The CDR3 protein is CASSHGQPQETQYF. DNA of the CDR3: TGTGCCAGCAGCCACGGACAGCCTCAAGAGACCCAGTACTTC. The chain has TRBV7-6 and TRBJ2-5, with a possible D match to TRBD1 (6 bases). Germline V lookup: CDR1 SGHVS, CDR2 FNYEAQ. The CDR3 length is 14 residues. V shed 5 bases and J shed 2 bases, with 12 bases lying between them.

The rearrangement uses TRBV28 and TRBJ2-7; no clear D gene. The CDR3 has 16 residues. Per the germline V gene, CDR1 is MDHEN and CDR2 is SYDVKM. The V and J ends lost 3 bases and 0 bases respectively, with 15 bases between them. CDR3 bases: TGTGCCAGCAGTTTGTTTTACCGGAGCAGCTCCTACGAGCAGTACTTC. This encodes CASSLFYRSSSYEQYF.

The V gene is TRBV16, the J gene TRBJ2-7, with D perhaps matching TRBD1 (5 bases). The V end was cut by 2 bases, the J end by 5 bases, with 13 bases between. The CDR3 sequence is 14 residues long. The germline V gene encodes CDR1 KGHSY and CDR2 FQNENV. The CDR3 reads CASSQGAGFNEQYF. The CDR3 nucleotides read TGTGCCAGCAGCCAAGGGGCAGGTTTCAACGAGCAGTACTTC.

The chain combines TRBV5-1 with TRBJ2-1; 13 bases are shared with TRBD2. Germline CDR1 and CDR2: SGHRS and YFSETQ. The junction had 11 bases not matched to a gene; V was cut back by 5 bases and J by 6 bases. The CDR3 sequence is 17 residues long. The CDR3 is CASSFRTSGGGANEQFF. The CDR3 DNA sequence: TGCGCCAGCAGTTTCCGGACTAGCGGGGGAGGGGCCAATGAGCAGTTCTTC.

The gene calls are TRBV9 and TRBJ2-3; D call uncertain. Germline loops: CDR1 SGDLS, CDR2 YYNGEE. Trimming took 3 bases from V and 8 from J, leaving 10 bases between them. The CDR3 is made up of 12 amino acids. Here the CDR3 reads CASSGPLGTQYF. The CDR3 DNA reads TGTGCCAGCAGCGGGCCGCTGGGTACGCAGTATTTT.

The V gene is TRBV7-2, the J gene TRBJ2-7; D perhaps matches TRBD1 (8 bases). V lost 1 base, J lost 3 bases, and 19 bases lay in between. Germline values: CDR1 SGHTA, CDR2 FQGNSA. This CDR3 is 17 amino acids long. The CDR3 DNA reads TGTGCCAGCAGCTTAGAGCGGGACAGGTTTACGCTCTACGAGCAGTACTTC. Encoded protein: CASSLERDRFTLYEQYF.

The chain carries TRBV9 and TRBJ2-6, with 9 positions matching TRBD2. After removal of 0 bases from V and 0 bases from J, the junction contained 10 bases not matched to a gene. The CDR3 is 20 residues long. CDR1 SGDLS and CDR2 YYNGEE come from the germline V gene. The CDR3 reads CASSVDFAGGISSGANVLTF. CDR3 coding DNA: TGTGCCAGCAGCGTAGATTTCGCGGGAGGGATTAGCTCTGGGGCCAACGTCCTGACTTTC.